Below are 28 T cell receptor beta chains sequenced from a single sample in a study of cytomegalovirus exposure and HLA in healthy donors. The PCR used 60 Vbeta and 13 Jbeta primers. TCRdb keeps only in-frame clones here, not all; method: immunoSEQ multiplex PCR. The table includes around 180,000 clones, roughly 87% detected once. The sample taken for sequencing was PBMCs. All receptors come from a girl under two years old in good health and CMV-seronegative.

This chain uses TRBV4-2 with TRBJ2-5; 8 bases are shared with TRBD1. Trimming removed 2 bases from V and 5 bases from J; junction bases left unmatched: 7. This CDR3 comprises 15 residues. Germline V lookup: CDR1 LGHNA, CDR2 YNFKEQ. DNA of the CDR3: TGTGCCAGCAGCCAACGGCAGGGGGCGGTTGAGACCCAGTACTTC. As protein: CASSQRQGAVETQYF.

This sequence joins TRBV5-3 and TRBJ1-2, with 8 positions matching TRBD1. TRBV5-3 counts as an open reading frame of uncertain function. Trimming took 0 bases from V and 9 from J; bases not matched to a gene: 7. The CDR3 has 14 residues. This CDR3 is CARSLEQGDHCYTF. The CDR3 nucleotides are TGTGCCAGAAGCTTGGAACAGGGGGATCATTGCTACACCTTC.

The V and J genes are TRBV11-2 and TRBJ2-7; a weak D match, TRBD1 (6 bases). The CDR3 consists of 13 residues. Germline V gene data show CDR1 as SGHAT and CDR2 as FQNNGV. The V gene lost 2 bases and the J gene lost 2 bases, with 7 bases spanning the gap. In DNA, the CDR3 is TGTGCCAGCAGCTTAACAGGGACCTACGAGCAGTACTTC. It translates to CASSLTGTYEQYF.

The chain combines TRBV19 with TRBJ1-1; D is unresolved. Trimming left V 2 bases short and J 7 bases short, with 8 bases between. The CDR3 spans 12 residues. CDR1 is LNHDA, CDR2 SQIVND, per germline (reference sequence). The CDR3 is CASSIRSDEAFF. The CDR3 DNA sequence: TGTGCCAGTAGTATAAGATCAGATGAAGCTTTCTTT.

A single count supports this clone. This chain connects TRBV5-8 to TRBJ2-1; weak D call: TRBD1 (6 bases). Germline V gives CDR1 SGHTS, CDR2 YDEGEE. This CDR3 is built from 14 residues. Trimming pared 4 bases from V and 5 bases from J, leaving 13 bases between. For the CDR3, the DNA is TGTGCCAGCAGCACCCCGACAGGCGACAATGAGCAGTTCTTC. Translated: CASSTPTGDNEQFF. The variable domain in full, completed from reference TRBV5-8 and TRBJ2-1, reads EAGVTQSPTHLIKTRGQQATLRCSPISGHTSVYWYQQALGLGLQFLLWYDEGEERNRGNFPPRFSGRQFPNYSSELNVNALELEDSALYLCASSTPTGDNEQFFGPGTRLTVL.

A word on this clone: One end of the junction does not line up with germline, which may come from a read error. The CDR3 loop is CASSPLVQGPYGQYF. In DNA, the CDR3 is TGTGCCAGCAGCCCCTTGGTCCAGGGCCCCTACGGGCAGTACTTC. The J gene is TRBJ2-7, the V gene TRBV11-2; D perhaps matches TRBD1 (5 bases). CDR1 is SGHAT, CDR2 FQNNGV, per germline. CDR3 length equals 15 residues. The full variable domain, rest sourced from reference TRBV11-2 and TRBJ2-7, is EAGVAQSPRYKIIEKRQSVAFWCNPISGHATLYWYQQILGQGPKLLIQFQNNGVVDDSQLPKDRFSAERLKGVDSTLKIQPAKLEDSAVYLCASSPLVQGPYGQYFGPGTRLTVT.

The V call is TRBV29-1, the J call TRBJ2-5, with 9 positions matching TRBD2. CDR3 length: 14 amino acids. J gave up 1 base and V 6 bases, and 6 bases lay outside the gene matches. CDR1 is SQVTM, CDR2 ANQGSEA, per germline. CDR3 coding DNA: TGCAGCGTACTGGGACTAGCTGCCCAAGAGACCCAGTACTTC. This sequence encodes CSVLGLAAQETQYF.

The chain combines TRBV13 with TRBJ2-5; D is perhaps TRBD2 (5 bases). The V gene's germline CDR1 is PRHDT and CDR2 FYEKMQ (reference sequence). Trimming cost V 2 bases and J 0 bases, with 13 bases left between them. The CDR3 has 16 amino acids. The CDR3 reads CASSLNSGTYQETQYF. In DNA form, the CDR3 reads TGTGCCAGCAGCTTAAATTCGGGAACGTACCAAGAGACCCAGTACTTC.

The chain is built from TRBV15 and TRBJ1-4; 7 bases line up with TRBD1. The CDR3 spans 15 residues. Germline CDR1 and CDR2: LNHNV and YYDKDF (reference sequence). J lost 6 bases, V lost 3 bases, and 7 bases had no gene match. In DNA form, the CDR3 reads TGTGCCACCAGCAGGGGGACAGAGACGGATGAAAAACTGTTTTTT. This sequence encodes CATSRGTETDEKLFF.

V and J are TRBV7-9 and TRBJ1-5; TRBD1 matches at 9 bases. Looked up from germline, CDR1 is SEHNR and CDR2 is FQNEAQ (reference sequence). The trim removed 5 bases at V and 4 bases at J, leaving 12 bases unmatched. This CDR3 comprises 17 residues. The CDR3 spells CASSLGQGGDWNQPQHF. The CDR3 coding sequence is TGTGCCAGCAGCCTGGGACAGGGTGGGGATTGGAATCAGCCCCAGCATTTT. The whole variable domain, remainder taken from reference TRBV7-9 and TRBJ1-5, is DTGVSQNPRHKITKRGQNVTFRCDPISEHNRLYWYRQTLGQGPEFLTYFQNEAQLEKSRLLSDRFSAERPKGSFSTLEIQRTEQGDSAMYLCASSLGQGGDWNQPQHFGDGTRLSIL.

The V gene is TRBV25-1, the J gene TRBJ2-1, with 14 nucleotides matching TRBD2. Germline V gene lookup returns CDR1 MGHDK and CDR2 SYGVNS. The junction had 2 bases not matched to a gene; V was cut back by 4 bases and J by 6 bases. The CDR3 spans 15 residues. CDR3 sequence (DNA): TGTGCCAGCAGTGGAGGGACTAGCGGGAGCAATGAGCAGTTCTTC. Its protein is CASSGGTSGSNEQFF.

The chain uses TRBV5-4 and TRBJ1-3; 7 nucleotides match TRBD1. After removal of 0 bases from V and 0 bases from J, the junction contained 0 bases not matched to a gene. The germline V gene has CDR1 SGHNT and CDR2 YYREEE (reference sequence). The CDR3 totals 15 residues. DNA for the CDR3: TGTGCCAGCAGCTTGGGGACAGGCTCTGGAAACACCATATATTTT. Its translation is CASSLGTGSGNTIYF.

This rearrangement joins TRBV30 to TRBJ1-6, with 10 bases matching TRBD1. The CDR3 consists of 13 residues. Per germline, CDR1 GTSNPN and CDR2 SVGIG (reference sequence). The J segment lost 14 bases and the V segment lost 4 bases, leaving 8 bases of the junction unmatched. The CDR3 here is CAWKGDRGQALHF. The CDR3 region has the DNA TGTGCCTGGAAAGGAGACAGGGGGCAGGCCCTCCACTTT.

The chain combines TRBV7-9 with TRBJ2-5; D gene unclear. CDR3 length: 15 amino acids. Germline loops: CDR1 SEHNR, CDR2 FQNEAQ (reference sequence). The ends were cut back, 1 base at V and 1 base at J, with 10 bases in the middle. DNA of the CDR3: TGTGCCAGCAGCTTAGGGGTGGGCACCCAAGAGACCCAGTACTTC. Its protein is CASSLGVGTQETQYF.

The V gene is TRBV21-1, the J gene TRBJ2-1; the D segment call TRBD2 is taken from the table without a DNA check. TRBV21-1 is classified as a pseudogene. The CDR3 totals 16 residues. CDR3 sequence (DNA): TGTGCCAGCAGCAAAAAAGGACTAGCGGAGTACAATGAGCAGTTCTTC. This codes for CASSKKGLAEYNEQFF.

The gene calls are TRBV6-1 and TRBJ2-1, with D possibly TRBD2 on 5 matching bases. Germline V gene lookup returns CDR1 MNHNS and CDR2 SASEGT. The CDR3 has 15 amino acids. V lost 6 bases to trimming and J lost 0 bases, with 12 bases between them. In nucleotides, the CDR3 is TGTGCCAGCAGCGAGGGTCTAAGCTCCTACAATGAGCAGTTCTTC. Encoded protein: CASSEGLSSYNEQFF.

The rearrangement uses TRBV2 and TRBJ2-1; D perhaps matches TRBD2 (7 bases). This CDR3 has 16 amino acids. V lost 7 bases, J lost 5 bases, and 21 bases lay in between. The germline CDR1 and CDR2 sequences are SNHLY and FYNNEI. The CDR3 sequence is CASIPARGALDNEQFF. CDR3 bases: TGTGCCAGCATCCCAGCCCGGGGGGCGCTCGACAATGAGCAGTTCTTC.

The genes are TRBV30 and TRBJ2-5; 8 bases map to TRBD1. Germline trimming cut 4 bases from V and 5 bases from J; bases unmatched to any gene: 9. CDR3 length: 14 residues. Looked up from germline, CDR1 is GTSNPN and CDR2 is SVGIG (reference sequence). This chain's CDR3 is CAWKAAGGEETQYF. The CDR3, as DNA: TGTGCCTGGAAAGCGGCAGGGGGCGAGGAGACCCAGTACTTC.

The chain has TRBV7-9 and TRBJ2-7, with TRBD2 matching 9 bases. J lost 5 bases, V lost 4 bases, and 9 bases had no gene match. This CDR3 is built from 15 residues. Germline values: CDR1 SEHNR, CDR2 FQNEAQ (reference sequence). This chain's CDR3 is CASSYGGGAIHEQYF. The CDR3 region has the DNA TGTGCCAGCAGCTATGGCGGGGGGGCCATCCACGAGCAGTACTTC.

The V gene is TRBV28, the J gene TRBJ2-7; 8 nucleotides align to TRBD1. Trimming took 3 bases from V and 3 from J; bases not matched to a gene: 7. Germline V gene data show CDR1 as MDHEN and CDR2 as SYDVKM. CDR3 length equals 15 residues. In DNA, the CDR3 is TGTGCCAGCAGTTTGGATAGGACAGGGTTCTACGAGCAGTACTTC. It yields the protein CASSLDRTGFYEQYF.

The genes are TRBV5-4 and TRBJ2-5; no firm D call. The J call may be incorrect, as the DNA end agrees better with TRBJ2-7. Germline V gene sequence: CDR1 SGHNT, CDR2 YYREEE (reference sequence). The CDR3 covers 13 residues. The CDR3 loop reads CASRRKEAYEQYF. For the CDR3, the DNA is TGTGCCAGCAGGAGGAAAGAGGCCTACGAGCAGTACTTC.

The chain links TRBV4-1 to TRBJ1-2; D unclear. Germline CDR1 reads MGHRA; CDR2 reads YSYEKL. The V gene lost 5 bases and the J gene lost 1 base, with 11 bases spanning the gap. The CDR3 consists of 14 residues. The CDR3 here is CASSGRGINYGYTF. CDR3 nucleotides: TGCGCCAGCAGCGGACGGGGTATTAACTATGGCTACACCTTC.

The rearrangement joins TRBV10-2 to TRBJ1-1; 8 nucleotides align to TRBD1. CDR1 is WSHSY, CDR2 SAAADI, per germline. The J segment lost 8 bases and the V segment lost 7 bases, leaving 18 bases of the junction unmatched. This CDR3 comprises 16 residues. The DNA for the CDR3 is TGCGCCAGCACAGGGGGCCGGAATTGGATTAAAGAAGAAGCTTTCTTT. Its translation: CASTGGRNWIKEEAFF.

The rearrangement uses TRBV13 and TRBJ2-7; TRBD2 agrees at 11 bases. Germline CDR1 and CDR2: PRHDT and FYEKMQ (reference sequence). J lost 7 bases, V lost 5 bases, and 10 bases had no gene match. This CDR3 is 15 amino acids long. This CDR3 is CASSTTSGSGPEQYF. Written as DNA, the CDR3 is TGTGCCAGCAGCACAACTAGCGGGAGTGGCCCGGAGCAGTACTTC.

The genes are TRBV2 and TRBJ2-5, with 10 positions matching TRBD2. Trimming removed 6 bases from V and 1 base from J; junction bases left unmatched: 5. Germline V gene lookup returns CDR1 SNHLY and CDR2 FYNNEI. The CDR3 contains 15 residues. The CDR3 nucleotides are TGTGCCAGCAGCGTAGCGGGAGGTCGCCAAGAGACCCAGTACTTC. Translated: CASSVAGGRQETQYF.

The genes are TRBV5-1 and TRBJ2-7; TRBD1 matches 8 bases. The CDR3 is 14 amino acids. Losses at the gene ends were 0 bases for V and 2 bases for J; bases not matched to a gene: 1. Germline V gene data show CDR1 as SGHRS and CDR2 as YFSETQ. The CDR3 here is CASSLGTGTYEQYF. The CDR3 bases are TGCGCCAGCAGCTTGGGGACAGGGACCTACGAGCAGTACTTC.

This clone appeared a single time. The chain has TRBV4-1 and TRBJ2-5, with 11 bases lining up with TRBD2. Germline V gene sequence: CDR1 MGHRA, CDR2 YSYEKL. This CDR3 has 17 residues. V shed 2 bases and J 5 bases; nucleotides not matched to a gene: 10. The CDR3: CASSQLVAGGIGETQYF. Written as DNA, the CDR3 is TGCGCCAGCAGCCAATTGGTAGCGGGGGGGATTGGGGAGACCCAGTACTTC.

The chain links TRBV4-3 to TRBJ2-6; D gene ambiguous. The CDR3 loop spans 18 amino acids. CDR1 and CDR2 from the germline V gene are LGHNA and YSLEER. Trimming took off 0 bases at V and 1 base at J, with 13 bases between the two ends. In DNA, the CDR3 is TGCGCCAGCAGCCAAGAGGCCCCTCAACCATCTGGGGCCAACGTCCTGACTTTC. Translation gives CASSQEAPQPSGANVLTF.